Below, 9 T cell receptor beta chains from the same sample are listed, as sequenced in a study of early T cells in non-severe SARS-CoV-2 infection. TCRdb re-derived calls from the 5' RACE reads in MiXCR, one entry per CDR3 protein. The sample consists of 45,000 to 65,000 distinct CDR3 sequences, around 10% of them appearing once. Source material: whole blood. These receptors all stem from an adult who was a healthcare worker with PCR-confirmed SARS-CoV-2 infection or an uninfected control (not recorded which).

This clonotype was picked up many times. The V and J genes are TRBV6-1 and TRBJ2-3; D possibly corresponds to TRBD2 (6 bases). CDR3 length equals 12 residues. CDR1 is MNHNS and CDR2 is SASEGT in the germline V gene. Deletions cut 5 bases from V and 5 bases from J, with 8 bases between. CDR3 in DNA: TGTGCCAGCAGTCGAGCGGGAGATACGCAGTATTTT. As protein: CASSRAGDTQYF.

This clonotype has at least ten counts. The CDR3 is CASSQLAHEGTDTQYF. The CDR3 DNA reads as TGTGCCAGCAGCCAGCTAGCCCATGAGGGGACAGATACGCAGTATTTT. V is TRBV3-1 and J is TRBJ2-3, with D tentatively TRBD1 or TRBD2 (5 bases each). This CDR3 has 16 amino acids. Trimming pared 3 bases from V and 3 bases from J, leaving 16 bases between. Germline V lookup: CDR1 LGHDT, CDR2 YNNKEL (reference sequence).

There are many counts of this clonotype. V usage is TRBV29-1 and J usage is TRBJ1-1, with TRBD1 as a possible D gene (6 bases). CDR1 and CDR2 from the germline V gene are SQVTM and ANQGSEA. V was trimmed by 0 bases and J by 1 base, leaving 6 bases between them. This CDR3 has 13 residues. The CDR3 DNA reads as TGCAGCGTTGAAGAACAGGGGAACACTGAAGCTTTCTTT. The encoded protein is CSVEEQGNTEAFF.

This clonotype was seen ten or more times. The chain couples TRBV3-1 to TRBJ2-2; D unresolved. CDR3 length: 15 residues. Trimming removed 0 bases from V and 8 bases from J, with 13 bases in between. Germline V CDR1 and CDR2: LGHDT, YNNKEL (reference sequence). CDR3 amino acids: CASSQDGPFTGELFF. CDR3 sequence (DNA): TGTGCCAGCAGCCAAGATGGCCCCTTCACGGGGGAGCTGTTTTTT.

The sample holds many counts of this clonotype. The chain links TRBV15 to TRBJ2-7, with D possibly matching TRBD2 (6 bases). This CDR3 has 15 residues. Trimming pared 1 base from V and 5 bases from J, leaving 15 bases between. The germline V gene encodes CDR1 LNHNV and CDR2 YYDKDF (reference sequence). CDR3 in amino acids: CATSRGREVFDEQYF. The CDR3 nucleotides read TGTGCCACCAGCAGAGGCAGGGAGGTTTTCGACGAGCAGTACTTC.

This clonotype was found many times. The chain joins TRBV7-9 to TRBJ2-1, with TRBD1 matching 8 bases. CDR1 SEHNR and CDR2 FQNEAQ come from the germline V gene (reference sequence). The CDR3 consists of 16 residues. V was pared by 5 bases and J by 5 bases, with 11 bases of the junction left unmatched. The CDR3 DNA reads TGTGCCAGCAGCCTATATGCAGGGGGCAGCGACAATGAGCAGTTCTTC. Encoded protein: CASSLYAGGSDNEQFF.

The rearrangement links TRBV24-1 to TRBJ2-2; 10 bases fit TRBD1. Germline CDR1 reads KGHDR; CDR2 reads SFDVKD. CDR3 length: 15 residues. The trim removed 5 bases at V and 13 bases at J, leaving 12 bases unmatched. CDR3 in DNA: TGTGCCACCAGTGGGCCCGGACAGGGGGAAGTTCCGCTGTTTTTT. As protein: CATSGPGQGEVPLFF.

This clonotype has just a few counts. The chain carries TRBV6-2 or TRBV6-3 and TRBJ2-1, with a tentative D call TRBD2 (6 bases). Trimming took off 4 bases at V and 7 bases at J, with 14 bases between the two ends. CDR3 size: 14 residues. CDR1 and CDR2 from the germline V gene are MNHEY and SVGEGT. CDR3 sequence: CASSSSPEGNEQFF. In nucleotides, the CDR3 is TGTGCCAGCAGTTCAAGTCCGGAGGGGAATGAGCAGTTCTTC.

This clonotype was seen at least ten times. The chain recombines TRBV7-9 with TRBJ2-7, with 7 positions matching TRBD1. The CDR3 spans 15 residues. Germline CDR1 is SEHNR and CDR2 is FQNEAQ (reference sequence). The ends lost 1 base at V and 5 bases at J; junction bases unmatched: 8. The CDR3 protein is CASSLEFAGGNEQYF. In DNA, the CDR3 is TGTGCCAGCAGCTTAGAGTTCGCAGGGGGAAACGAGCAGTACTTC.